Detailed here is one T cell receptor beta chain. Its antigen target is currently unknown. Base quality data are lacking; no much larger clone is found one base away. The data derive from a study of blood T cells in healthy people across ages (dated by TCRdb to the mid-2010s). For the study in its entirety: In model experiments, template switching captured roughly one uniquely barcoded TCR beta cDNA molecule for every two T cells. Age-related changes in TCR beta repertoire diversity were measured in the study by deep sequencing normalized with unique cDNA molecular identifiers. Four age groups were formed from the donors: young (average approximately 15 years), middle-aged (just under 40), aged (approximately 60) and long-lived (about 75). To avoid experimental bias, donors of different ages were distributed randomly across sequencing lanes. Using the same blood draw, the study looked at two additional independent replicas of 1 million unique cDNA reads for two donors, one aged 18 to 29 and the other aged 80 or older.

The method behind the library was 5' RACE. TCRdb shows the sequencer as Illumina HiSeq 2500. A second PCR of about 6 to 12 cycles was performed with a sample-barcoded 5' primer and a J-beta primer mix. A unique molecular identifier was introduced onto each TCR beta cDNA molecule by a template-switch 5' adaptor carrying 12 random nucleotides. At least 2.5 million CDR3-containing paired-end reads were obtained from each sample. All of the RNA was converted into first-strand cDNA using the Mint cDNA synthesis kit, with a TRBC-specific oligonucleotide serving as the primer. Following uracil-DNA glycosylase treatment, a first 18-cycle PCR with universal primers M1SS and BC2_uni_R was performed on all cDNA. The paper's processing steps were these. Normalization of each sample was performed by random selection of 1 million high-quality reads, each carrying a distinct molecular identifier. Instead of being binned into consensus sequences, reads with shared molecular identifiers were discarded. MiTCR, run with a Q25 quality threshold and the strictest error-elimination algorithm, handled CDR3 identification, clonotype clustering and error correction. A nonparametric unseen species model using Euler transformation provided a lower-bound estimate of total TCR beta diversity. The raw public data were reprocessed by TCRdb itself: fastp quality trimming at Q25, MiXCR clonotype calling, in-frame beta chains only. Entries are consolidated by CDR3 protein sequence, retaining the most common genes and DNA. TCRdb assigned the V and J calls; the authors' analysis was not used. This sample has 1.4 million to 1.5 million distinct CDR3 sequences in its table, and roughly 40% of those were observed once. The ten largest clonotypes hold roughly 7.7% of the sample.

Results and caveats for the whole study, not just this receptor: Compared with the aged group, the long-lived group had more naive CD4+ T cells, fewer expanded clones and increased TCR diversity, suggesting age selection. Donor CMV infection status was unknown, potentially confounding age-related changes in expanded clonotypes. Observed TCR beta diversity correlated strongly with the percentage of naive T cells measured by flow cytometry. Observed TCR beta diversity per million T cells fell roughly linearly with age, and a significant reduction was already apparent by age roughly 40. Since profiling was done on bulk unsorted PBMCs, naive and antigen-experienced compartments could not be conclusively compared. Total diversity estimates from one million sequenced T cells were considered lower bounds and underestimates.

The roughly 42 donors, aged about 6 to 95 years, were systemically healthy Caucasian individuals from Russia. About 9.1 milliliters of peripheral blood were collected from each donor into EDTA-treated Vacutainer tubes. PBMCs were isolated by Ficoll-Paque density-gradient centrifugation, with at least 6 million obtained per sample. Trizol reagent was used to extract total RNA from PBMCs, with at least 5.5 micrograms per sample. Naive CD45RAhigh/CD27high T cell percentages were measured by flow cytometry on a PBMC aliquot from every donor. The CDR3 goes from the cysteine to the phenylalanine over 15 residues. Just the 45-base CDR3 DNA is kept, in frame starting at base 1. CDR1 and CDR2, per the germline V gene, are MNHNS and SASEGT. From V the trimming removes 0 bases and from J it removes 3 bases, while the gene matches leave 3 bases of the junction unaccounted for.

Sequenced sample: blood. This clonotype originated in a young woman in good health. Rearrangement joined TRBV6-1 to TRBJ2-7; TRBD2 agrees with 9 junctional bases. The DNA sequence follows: TGTGCCAGCAGTGAAGCCAGCGGGGGGTTCTACGAGCAGTACTTC. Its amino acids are CASSEASGGFYEQYF.